A selection of T cell receptor beta chains follows, all from one sample in a study of blood T cell repertoires in COVID-19. TCRdb's copy holds only in-frame clones and misses some; the assay was immunoSEQ multiplex PCR. The sample contains about 220,000 clones, 82% of which appear only once. Material for sequencing was PBMCs or T cells enriched from blood (not recorded which). These receptors were obtained from a man aged 35-49 years who had recovered from COVID-19. The CDR3 runs from the conserved cysteine through the conserved F or W. D genes are given only for firm matches. Size values are once, few and many counts, or a class for expanded clones, and some rows have none.

v_gene	abundance	d_gene	j_gene	CDR3aa	CDR3nt
TRBV30	-	TRBD1	TRBJ1-2	CAWSVGQATNYGYTF	TGTGCCTGGAGTGTCGGACAGGCCACTAACTATGGCTACACCTTC
TRBV27	-	TRBD2	TRBJ2-3	CASRKTSVGTQYF	TGTGCCAGCAGGAAGACTAGCGTTGGTACGCAGTATTTT
TRBV5-1	-	-	TRBJ1-1	CASSQGYTEAFF	TGCGCCAGTTCTCAGGGGTACACTGAAGCTTTCTTT
TRBV3-1/TRBV3-2	-	-	TRBJ1-3	CASSQVLGAGNTIYF	TGTGCCAGCAGCCAAGTATTAGGGGCTGGAAACACCATATATTTT
TRBV9	-	TRBD2	TRBJ2-1	CASSAYGGAYNEQFF	TGTGCCAGCAGCGCCTACGGGGGGGCCTACAATGAGCAGTTCTTC
TRBV30	-	TRBD2	TRBJ2-3	CASDFGAGTDTQYF	TGTGCCTCCGATTTTGGAGCGGGAACAGATACGCAGTATTTT
TRBV9	-	TRBD1	TRBJ2-7	CASSPRTGALATGEQYF	TGTGCCAGCAGCCCTCGGACAGGGGCGCTCGCAACCGGCGAGCAGTACTTC
TRBV18	once	-	TRBJ1-5	CASSPWMTGDGNQPQHF	TGTGCCAGCTCCCCATGGATGACGGGGGATGGCAATCAGCCCCAGCATTTT
TRBV27	-	-	TRBJ2-5	CASSFRQQETQYF	TGTGCCAGCAGTTTCCGACAGCAAGAGACCCAGTACTTC
TRBV28	-	TRBD1	TRBJ1-2	CASSTETGGITNYGYTF	TGTGCCAGCAGTACCGAGACAGGGGGCATTACTAACTATGGCTACACCTTC
TRBV5-6	-	-	TRBJ1-6	CASEGATNSPLHF	TGTGCCAGCGAAGGGGCTACCAATTCACCCCTCCACTTT
TRBV7-9	-	-	TRBJ2-5	CASSRRSGGSVKETQYF	TGTGCCAGCAGCCGAAGATCTGGTGGCTCCGTGAAAGAGACCCAGTACTTC
TRBV3-1/TRBV3-2	-	-	TRBJ2-3	CASSPRGDTQYF	TGTGCCAGCAGCCCAAGAGGGGATACGCAGTATTTT
TRBV11-2	-	-	TRBJ2-1	CASSGSMGGAYNEQFF	TGTGCCAGCAGCGGTTCGATGGGAGGCGCCTACAATGAGCAGTTCTTC
TRBV9	-	-	TRBJ2-7	CASSVAPGENEQYF	TGTGCCAGCAGCGTAGCCCCAGGGGAAAACGAGCAGTACTTC
TRBV11-1	-	-	TRBJ2-7	CASKDREGRSYEQYF	TGTGCCAGCAAGGACAGGGAGGGGCGGTCCTACGAGCAGTACTTC
TRBV18	-	-	TRBJ2-7	CASSPKGGVTSYEQYF	TGTGCCAGCTCACCAAAGGGCGGGGTAACCTCCTACGAGCAGTACTTC
TRBV6-2/TRBV6-3	once	-	TRBJ1-5	CASSYSMGASNQPQHF	TGTGCCAGCAGTTACTCGATGGGGGCTAGCAATCAGCCCCAGCATTTT
TRBV27	-	-	TRBJ2-3	CASSPARGGADTQYF	TGTGCCAGCAGTCCAGCGAGAGGGGGGGCAGATACGCAGTATTTT
TRBV5-6	-	TRBD1	TRBJ1-5	CASSLGTGYGNQPQHF	TGTGCCAGCAGCTTGGGGACAGGGTACGGCAATCAGCCCCAGCATTTT
TRBV5-1	-	TRBD1	TRBJ2-7	CASGQGGGPGQYF	TGCGCCAGCGGACAAGGGGGCGGGCCCGGGCAGTACTTC
TRBV2	many	TRBD1	TRBJ1-2	CASSEGQGRYGYTF	TGTGCCAGCAGTGAGGGACAGGGTCGCTATGGCTACACCTTC
TRBV28	-	-	TRBJ1-4	CASSSTTNEKLFF	TGTGCCAGCAGTTCTACAACTAATGAAAAACTGTTTTTT
TRBV27	few	TRBD1	TRBJ1-2	CASSFADRQGAGYTF	TGTGCCAGCAGTTTTGCTGATCGGCAGGGGGCTGGCTACACCTTC
TRBV5-4	-	-	TRBJ2-7	CASSVGQREQYF	TGTGCCAGCAGCGTCGGACAGCGCGAGCAGTACTTC
TRBV4-2	-	TRBD2	TRBJ2-7	CASSQSTSREQYF	TGTGCCAGCAGCCAGTCGACTAGCCGCGAGCAGTACTTC
TRBV5-1	-	-	TRBJ1-5	CASSPAASGNQPQHF	TGCGCCAGCAGCCCGGCGGCCAGCGGGAATCAGCCCCAGCATTTT
TRBV7-9	-	TRBD1	TRBJ1-4	CASSSRQGYEKLFF	TGTGCCAGCAGCTCTAGACAGGGCTACGAAAAACTGTTTTTT
TRBV15	few	TRBD1	TRBJ1-5	CATSGQDRGYNQPQHF	TGTGCCACCAGCGGACAAGACAGGGGTTACAATCAGCCCCAGCATTTT
TRBV5-4	-	TRBD2	TRBJ2-7	CASSSILAGDTWQYF	TGTGCCAGCAGCTCAATACTAGCGGGCGATACTTGGCAGTACTTC
TRBV27	few	TRBD1	TRBJ2-1	CASSLQGARGYNEQFF	TGTGCCAGCAGTCTACAGGGGGCGCGGGGCTACAATGAGCAGTTCTTC
TRBV5-1	-	TRBD2	TRBJ2-7	CASSLTAGVLEQYF	TGCGCCAGCAGCTTGACAGCGGGGGTACTCGAGCAGTACTTC
TRBV14	-	-	TRBJ1-3	CASSQGLGPGNTIYF	TGTGCCAGCAGCCAAGGGCTGGGGCCTGGAAACACCATATATTTT
TRBV9	few	TRBD1	TRBJ1-1	CASSAGQGKSMNTEAFF	TGTGCCAGCAGCGCGGGACAGGGGAAGTCTATGAACACTGAAGCTTTCTTT
TRBV11-2	-	TRBD1	TRBJ1-2	CASSSLRQTGLNYGYTF	TGTGCCAGCAGCTCCCTTCGTCAGACAGGGCTCAACTATGGCTACACCTTC
TRBV7-9	-	-	TRBJ1-5	CASSLEASLTEAQHF	TGTGCCAGCAGCTTAGAGGCGTCCCTGACAGAGGCCCAGCATTTT
TRBV28	once	TRBD1	TRBJ1-2	CASSLPSRQGNGYTF	TGTGCCAGCAGTCTCCCGAGCCGACAGGGGAATGGCTACACCTTC
TRBV4-2	few	TRBD2	TRBJ2-1	CASSQDQQTSGRLSYGSYNEQFF	TGTGCCAGCAGCCAAGATCAGCAGACTAGCGGGAGGCTATCTTATGGCTCCTACAATGAGCAGTTCTTC
TRBV9	-	TRBD1	TRBJ1-3	CASSTSSGQGLSGNTIYF	TGTGCCAGCAGCACTTCCTCCGGACAGGGCCTCTCTGGAAACACCATATATTTT
TRBV5-1	-	-	TRBJ1-1	CASSLPGFEAFF	TGCGCCAGCAGCTTGCCAGGGTTTGAAGCTTTCTTT
TRBV7-3	-	TRBD1	TRBJ1-2	CASSLTPGGSGYTF	TGTGCCAGCAGCTTAACTCCAGGGGGAAGTGGCTACACCTTC
TRBV30	-	-	TRBJ1-3	CAWSAGGRILYTIYF	TGTGCCTGGAGTGCTGGAGGACGAATCCTGTACACCATATATTTT
TRBV19	-	TRBD1	TRBJ1-5	CASSIDGTGLNQPQHF	TGTGCCAGTAGTATAGATGGGACAGGCCTCAATCAGCCCCAGCATTTT
TRBV3-1/TRBV3-2	-	-	TRBJ1-5	CASSLRGSNQPQHF	TGTGCCAGCAGCCTTAGAGGTAGCAATCAGCCCCAGCATTTT
TRBV7-8	-	TRBD2	TRBJ2-1	CASSPRTSGSFNEQFF	TGTGCCAGCAGCCCCAGGACTAGCGGGAGTTTCAATGAGCAGTTCTTC